Listed below are T cell receptor beta chains from one sample, sequenced in a study of shared clonotypes between healthy human individuals. The repertoire was sequenced with immunoSEQ multiplex PCR; TCRdb's copy has only in-frame clones and lacks some. The data hold some 1.5 million clones, with more than 95% observed a single time. Sequenced input: naive CD4+ T cells sorted from blood. The receptor source for this set is a man aged 30 to 39 in good health. CDR3s include the opening cysteine and the closing phenylalanine or tryptophan. D genes are given only for firm matches. Clone size, where shown, is once, few, many, or a class for clones that have expanded.

D	size	length	J	V	DNA	CDR3
NA	NA	14	TRBJ2-5	TRBV9	TGTGCCAGCAGCGTAGTTTCGGGAAGCGAGACCCAGTACTTC	CASSVVSGSETQYF
TRBD1	NA	20	TRBJ1-2	TRBV10-3	TGTGCCATCAGTGAGTCCTTGGGGACAGGGGAGGCTCGAGCTAACTATGGCTACACCTTC	CAISESLGTGEARANYGYTF
NA	NA	14	TRBJ2-1	TRBV9	TGTGCCAGCAGCGTAGCCGGGGAGTACAATGAGCAGTTCTTC	CASSVAGEYNEQFF
TRBD2	NA	15	TRBJ2-2	TRBV27	TGTGCCAGCGGGAAAACATTCCGGGGGGTCGGGGAGCTGTTTTTT	CASGKTFRGVGELFF
NA	NA	15	TRBJ1-5	TRBV28	TGTGCCAGCAGTTTAGTTGGGAAGAGCAATCAGCCCCAGCATTTT	CASSLVGKSNQPQHF
TRBD1	NA	15	TRBJ2-1	TRBV27	TGTGCCAGCAGTCGGAGAACAGGGGTTGGGAATGAGCAGTTCTTC	CASSRRTGVGNEQFF
NA	NA	12	TRBJ2-5	TRBV29-1	TGCAGCGTTGCGGCAGGTCAGGAGACCCAGTACTTC	CSVAAGQETQYF
NA	NA	15	TRBJ1-4	TRBV2	TGTGCCAGCAGTGAAACAGAACTGGCAAATGAAAAACTGTTTTTT	CASSETELANEKLFF
TRBD2	once	14	TRBJ2-2	TRBV5-1	TGCGCCAGCAGCCTAGCTAGCGGGACCGGGGAGCTGTTTTTT	CASSLASGTGELFF
TRBD2	NA	16	TRBJ2-3	TRBV7-2	TGTGCCAGCAGCTTAGGGGGGGGAACTAGCACAGATACGCAGTATTTT	CASSLGGGTSTDTQYF
TRBD1	NA	15	TRBJ2-7	TRBV6-6	TGTGCCAGCAGATTTACGACAGGGGACTCCTACGAGCAGTACTTC	CASRFTTGDSYEQYF
NA	NA	15	TRBJ2-7	TRBV5-1	TGCGCCAGCAGCTTGGCCACCGCCAGGGCCTACGAGCAGTACTTC	CASSLATARAYEQYF
TRBD2	NA	15	TRBJ2-3	TRBV11-2	TGTGCCAGCAGCGGGGGGGCGGGACTAGCAGATACGCAGTATTTT	CASSGGAGLADTQYF
NA	once	15	TRBJ1-1	TRBV27	TGTGCCAGCAGTATCCGGGCAGGAGGACTTACTGAAGCTTTCTTT	CASSIRAGGLTEAFF
NA	NA	14	TRBJ1-1	TRBV6-1	TGTGCCACCTCGGGACCCCGGGACAACACTGAAGCTTTCTTT	CATSGPRDNTEAFF
TRBD2	NA	17	TRBJ2-2	TRBV9	TGTGCCAGCAGCGTAGAATCGACTAGCGGTAACACCGGGGAGCTGTTTTTT	CASSVESTSGNTGELFF
NA	NA	11	TRBJ1-1	TRBV2	TGTGCCAGCAGTGTGAGTCGGGAAGCTTTCTTT	CASSVSREAFF
NA	NA	12	TRBJ2-2	TRBV29-1	TGCAGCGTTGAACCAGCCACCGGGGAGCTGTTTTTT	CSVEPATGELFF
TRBD1	NA	16	TRBJ1-2	TRBV5-1	TGCGCCAGCAGCTTGACAGGGGGCGCGGTATCAGGTGGCTACACCTTC	CASSLTGGAVSGGYTF
NA	NA	13	TRBJ2-3	TRBV9	TGTGCCAGCAGCGTAGCTCCTGGAGATACGCAGTATTTT	CASSVAPGDTQYF
TRBD2	NA	16	TRBJ2-2	TRBV7-6	TGTGCCAGCAGCTCCGGACTAGCGGGATTGGCCGGGGAGCTGTTTTTT	CASSSGLAGLAGELFF
NA	NA	15	TRBJ1-4	TRBV2	TGTGCCAGCAGTGAAACTAGGGGGTTAGGTGAAAAACTGTTTTTT	CASSETRGLGEKLFF
TRBD1	NA	15	TRBJ1-2	TRBV2	TGTGCCAGCAGGGAATCCCTCCGACAGGGAAGTGGCTACACCTTC	CASRESLRQGSGYTF
NA	NA	14	TRBJ2-3	TRBV7-2	TGTGCCAGCAGCTTAGTCCGGGGAACAGATACGCAGTATTTT	CASSLVRGTDTQYF
TRBD1	NA	16	TRBJ2-2	TRBV2	TGTGCCAGCACCCCGTCCGGGACAGCGAACACCGGGGAGCTGTTTTTT	CASTPSGTANTGELFF
TRBD1	once	12	TRBJ2-7	TRBV5-4	TGTGCCAGCAATATACAGGGGTACGAGCAGTACTTC	CASNIQGYEQYF
NA	NA	15	TRBJ2-5	TRBV6-5	TGTGCCAGCAGTTACGCCAAATGGGGTTTGGAGACCCAGTACTTC	CASSYAKWGLETQYF
NA	NA	14	TRBJ2-2	TRBV10-3	TGTGCCATCAGTGCATCCCTGAACACCGGGGAGCTGTTTTTT	CAISASLNTGELFF